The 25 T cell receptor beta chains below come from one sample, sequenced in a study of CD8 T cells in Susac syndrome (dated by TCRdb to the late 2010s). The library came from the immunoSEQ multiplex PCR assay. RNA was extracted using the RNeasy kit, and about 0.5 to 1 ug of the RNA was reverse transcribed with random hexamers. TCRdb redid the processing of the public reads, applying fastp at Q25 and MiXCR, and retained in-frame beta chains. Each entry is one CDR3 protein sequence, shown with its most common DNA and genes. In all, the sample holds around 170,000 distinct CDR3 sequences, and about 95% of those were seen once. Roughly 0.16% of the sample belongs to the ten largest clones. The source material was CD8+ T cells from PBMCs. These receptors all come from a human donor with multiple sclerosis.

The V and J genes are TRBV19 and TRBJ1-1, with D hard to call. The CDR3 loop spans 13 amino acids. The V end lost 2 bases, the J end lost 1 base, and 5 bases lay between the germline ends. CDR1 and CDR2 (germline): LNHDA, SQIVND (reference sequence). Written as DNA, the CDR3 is TGTGCCAGTAGTATAAACGGGAACACTGAAGCTTTCTTT. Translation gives CASSINGNTEAFF. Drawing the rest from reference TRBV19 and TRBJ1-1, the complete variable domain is DGGITQSPKYLFRKEGQNVTLSCEQNLNHDAMYWYRQDPGQGLRLIYYSQIVNDFQKGDIAEGYSVSREKKESFPLTVTSAQKNPTAFYLCASSINGNTEAFFGQGTRLTVV.

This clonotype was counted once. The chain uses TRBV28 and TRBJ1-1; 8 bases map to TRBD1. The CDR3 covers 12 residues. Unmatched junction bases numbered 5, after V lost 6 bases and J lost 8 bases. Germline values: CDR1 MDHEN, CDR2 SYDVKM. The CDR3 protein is CASSPDRDEAFF. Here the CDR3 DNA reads TGTGCCAGCAGCCCGGACAGGGACGAAGCTTTCTTT.

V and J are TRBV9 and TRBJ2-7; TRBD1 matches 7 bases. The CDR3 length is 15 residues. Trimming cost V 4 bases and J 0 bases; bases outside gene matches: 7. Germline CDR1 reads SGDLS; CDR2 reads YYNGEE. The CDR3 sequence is CASSPDDRVSYEQYF. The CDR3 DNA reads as TGTGCCAGCAGCCCCGACGACAGGGTCTCCTACGAGCAGTACTTC. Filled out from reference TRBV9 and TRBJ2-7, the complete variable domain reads DSGVTQTPKHLITATGQRVTLRCSPRSGDLSVYWYQQSLDQGLQFLIQYYNGEERAKGNILERFSAQQFPDLHSELNLSSLELGDSALYFCASSPDDRVSYEQYFGPGTRLTVT.

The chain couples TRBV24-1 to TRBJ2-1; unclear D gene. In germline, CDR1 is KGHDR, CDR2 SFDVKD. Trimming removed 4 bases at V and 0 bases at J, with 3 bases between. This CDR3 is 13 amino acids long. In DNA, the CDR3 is TGTGCCACCAGTGAGAGCTCCTACAATGAGCAGTTCTTC. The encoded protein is CATSESSYNEQFF.

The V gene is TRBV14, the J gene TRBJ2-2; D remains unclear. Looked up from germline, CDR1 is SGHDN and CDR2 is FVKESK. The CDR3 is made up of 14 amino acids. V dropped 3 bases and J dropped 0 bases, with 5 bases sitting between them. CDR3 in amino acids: CASSQAANTGELFF. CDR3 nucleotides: TGTGCCAGCAGCCAGGCCGCGAACACCGGGGAGCTGTTTTTT. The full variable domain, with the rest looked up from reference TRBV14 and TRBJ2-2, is EAGVTQFPSHSVIEKGQTVTLRCDPISGHDNLYWYRRVMGKEIKFLLHFVKESKQDESGMPNNRFLAERTGGTYSTLKVQPAELEDSGVYFCASSQAANTGELFFGEGSRLTVL.

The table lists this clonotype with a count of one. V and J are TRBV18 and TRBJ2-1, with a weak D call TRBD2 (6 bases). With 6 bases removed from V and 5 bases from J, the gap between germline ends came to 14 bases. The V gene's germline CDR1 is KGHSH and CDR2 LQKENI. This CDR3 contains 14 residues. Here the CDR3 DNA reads TGTGCCAGCTCGGGTCGGGGGATTCACAATGAGCAGTTCTTC. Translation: CASSGRGIHNEQFF.

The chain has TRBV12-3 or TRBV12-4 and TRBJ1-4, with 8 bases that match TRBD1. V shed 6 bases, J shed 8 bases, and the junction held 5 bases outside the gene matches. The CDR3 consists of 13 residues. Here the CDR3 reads CASRPGGREKLFF. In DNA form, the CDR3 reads TGTGCCAGCAGACCAGGGGGCAGGGAAAAACTGTTTTTT.

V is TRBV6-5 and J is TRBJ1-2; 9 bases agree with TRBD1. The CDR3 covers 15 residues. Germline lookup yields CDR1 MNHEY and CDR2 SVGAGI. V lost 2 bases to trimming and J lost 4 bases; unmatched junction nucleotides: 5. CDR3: CASSYGTGYFYGYTF. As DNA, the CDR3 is TGTGCCAGCAGTTACGGGACAGGGTATTTCTATGGCTACACCTTC.

CDR3 amino acids: CASSRVRTDNNEQFF. The CDR3, as DNA: TGCGCCAGCAGTCGGGTTAGAACGGACAACAATGAGCAGTTCTTC. The gene calls are TRBV23-1 and TRBJ2-1; D perhaps matches TRBD1 (5 bases). TRBV23-1 is an ORF, with its function uncertain. This CDR3 is built from 15 residues. The V end was cut by 4 bases, the J end by 5 bases, with 15 bases between.

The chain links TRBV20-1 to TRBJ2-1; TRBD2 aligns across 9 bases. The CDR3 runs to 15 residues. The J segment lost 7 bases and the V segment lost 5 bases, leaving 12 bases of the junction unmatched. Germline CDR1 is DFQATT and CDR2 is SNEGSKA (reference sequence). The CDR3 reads CSASSGDPPSNEQFF. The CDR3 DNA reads TGCAGTGCTTCTAGCGGGGACCCCCCCAGTAATGAGCAGTTCTTC.

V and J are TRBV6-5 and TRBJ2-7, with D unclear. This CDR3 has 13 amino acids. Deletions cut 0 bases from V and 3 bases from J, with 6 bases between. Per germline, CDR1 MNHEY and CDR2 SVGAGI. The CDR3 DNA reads TGTGCCAGCAGTTACTCGATACACTACGAGCAGTACTTC. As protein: CASSYSIHYEQYF.

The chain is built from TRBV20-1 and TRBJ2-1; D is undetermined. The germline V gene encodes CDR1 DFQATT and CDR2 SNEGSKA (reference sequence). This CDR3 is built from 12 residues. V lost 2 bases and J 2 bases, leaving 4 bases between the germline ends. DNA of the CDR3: TGCAGTGCTAGACCCCCCTACAATGAGCAGTTCTTC. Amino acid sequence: CSARPPYNEQFF.

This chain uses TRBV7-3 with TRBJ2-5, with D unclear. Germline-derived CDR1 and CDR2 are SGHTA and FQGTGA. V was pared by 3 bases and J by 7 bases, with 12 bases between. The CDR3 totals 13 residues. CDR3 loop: CASSFDLSGTQYF. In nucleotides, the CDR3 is TGTGCCAGCAGCTTCGACTTATCGGGGACCCAGTACTTC. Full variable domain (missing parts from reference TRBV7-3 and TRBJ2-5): GAGVSQTPSNKVTEKGKYVELRCDPISGHTALYWYRQSLGQGPEFLIYFQGTGAADDSGLPNDRFFAVRPEGSVSTLKIQRTERGDSAVYLCASSFDLSGTQYFGPGTRLLVL.

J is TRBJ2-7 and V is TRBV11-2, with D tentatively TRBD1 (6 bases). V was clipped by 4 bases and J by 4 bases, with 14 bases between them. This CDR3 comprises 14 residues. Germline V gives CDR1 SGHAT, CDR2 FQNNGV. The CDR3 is CASSYGAGVYEQYF. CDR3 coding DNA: TGTGCCAGCAGCTACGGGGCAGGGGTGTACGAGCAGTACTTC.

In nucleotides, the CDR3 is TGTGCCAGCAGTGGGCGACAGGGTGATCAGCCCCAGCATTTT. Translated, it gives CASSGRQGDQPQHF. V is TRBV2 and J is TRBJ1-5, with 7 bases identical to TRBD1. The CDR3 sequence is 14 residues long. The V and J ends lost 4 bases and 5 bases, in that order; junction bases with no gene match: 5. CDR1 is SNHLY, CDR2 FYNNEI, per germline.

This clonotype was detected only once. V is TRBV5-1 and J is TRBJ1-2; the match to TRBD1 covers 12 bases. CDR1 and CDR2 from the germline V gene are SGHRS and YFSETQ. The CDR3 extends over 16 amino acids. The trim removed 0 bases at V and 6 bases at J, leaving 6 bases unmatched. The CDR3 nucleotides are TGCGCCAGCAGCTTGGAGGCGGGACAGGGGGCGAATGGCTACACCTTC. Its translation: CASSLEAGQGANGYTF.

CDR3 in DNA: TGCAGCGGGGGGCTCGACAATGAGCAGTTCTTC. It encodes CSGGLDNEQFF. The rearrangement uses TRBV29-1 and TRBJ2-1; tentative D call: TRBD1 (6 bases). Germline assignment: CDR1 SQVTM and CDR2 ANQGSEA. The CDR3 contains 11 residues. Trimming pared 7 bases from V and 5 bases from J, leaving 9 bases between.

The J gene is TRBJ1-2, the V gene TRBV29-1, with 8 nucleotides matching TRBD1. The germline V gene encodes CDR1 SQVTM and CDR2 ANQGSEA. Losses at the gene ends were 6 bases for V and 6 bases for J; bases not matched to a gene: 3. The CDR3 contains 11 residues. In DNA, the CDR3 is TGCAGCGTGGACAGGGAGAATGGCTACACCTTC. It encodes CSVDRENGYTF.

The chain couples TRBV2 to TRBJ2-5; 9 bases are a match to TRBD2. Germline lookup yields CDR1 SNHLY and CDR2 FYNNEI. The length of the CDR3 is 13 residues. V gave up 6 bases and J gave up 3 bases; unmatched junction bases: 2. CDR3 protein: CASRREGEETQYF. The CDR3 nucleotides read TGTGCCAGCAGGCGGGAGGGCGAAGAGACCCAGTACTTC.

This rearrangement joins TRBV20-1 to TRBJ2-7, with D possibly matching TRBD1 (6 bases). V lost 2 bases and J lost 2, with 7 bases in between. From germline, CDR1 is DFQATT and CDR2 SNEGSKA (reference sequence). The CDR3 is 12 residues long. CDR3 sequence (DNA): TGCAGTGCTAGACGGACAGCCTACGAGCAGTACTTC. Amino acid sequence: CSARRTAYEQYF.

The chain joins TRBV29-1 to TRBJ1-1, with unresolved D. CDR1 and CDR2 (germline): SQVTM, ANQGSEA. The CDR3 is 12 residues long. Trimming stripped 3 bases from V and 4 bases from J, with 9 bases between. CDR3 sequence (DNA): TGCAGCGTTGAGAGAAGGAGCACTGAAGCTTTCTTT. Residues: CSVERRSTEAFF.

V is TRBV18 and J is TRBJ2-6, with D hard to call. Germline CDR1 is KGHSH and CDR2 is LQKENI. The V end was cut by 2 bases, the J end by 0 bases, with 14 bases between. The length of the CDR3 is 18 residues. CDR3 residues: CASSPGVAVPSGANVLTF. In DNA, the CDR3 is TGTGCCAGCTCACCAGGAGTTGCAGTCCCCTCTGGGGCCAACGTCCTGACTTTC. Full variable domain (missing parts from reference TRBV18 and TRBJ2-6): NAGVMQNPRHLVRRRGQEARLRCSPMKGHSHVYWYRQLPEEGLKFMVYLQKENIIDESGMPKERFSAEFPKEGPSILRIQQVVRGDSAAYFCASSPGVAVPSGANVLTFGAGSRLTVL.

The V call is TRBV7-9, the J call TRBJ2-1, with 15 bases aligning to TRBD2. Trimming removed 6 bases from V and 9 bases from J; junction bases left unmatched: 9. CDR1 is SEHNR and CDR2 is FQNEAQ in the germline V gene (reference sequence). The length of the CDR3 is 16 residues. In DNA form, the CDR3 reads TGTGCCAGCAGAAGAGGGACTAGCGGGAGGTGGGGTGAGCAGTTCTTC. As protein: CASRRGTSGRWGEQFF.

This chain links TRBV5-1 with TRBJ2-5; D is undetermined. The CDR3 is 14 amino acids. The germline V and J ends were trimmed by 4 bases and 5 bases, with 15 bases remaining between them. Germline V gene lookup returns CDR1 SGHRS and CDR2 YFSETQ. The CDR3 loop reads CASSLRVGLETQYF. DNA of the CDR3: TGCGCCAGCAGCCTCCGCGTGGGCCTGGAGACCCAGTACTTC.

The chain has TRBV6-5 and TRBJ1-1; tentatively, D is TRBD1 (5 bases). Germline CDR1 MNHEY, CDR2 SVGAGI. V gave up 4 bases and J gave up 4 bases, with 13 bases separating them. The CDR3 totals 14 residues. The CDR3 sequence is CASSFREGGTEAFF. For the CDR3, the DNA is TGTGCCAGCAGTTTCAGGGAGGGAGGCACTGAAGCTTTCTTT.